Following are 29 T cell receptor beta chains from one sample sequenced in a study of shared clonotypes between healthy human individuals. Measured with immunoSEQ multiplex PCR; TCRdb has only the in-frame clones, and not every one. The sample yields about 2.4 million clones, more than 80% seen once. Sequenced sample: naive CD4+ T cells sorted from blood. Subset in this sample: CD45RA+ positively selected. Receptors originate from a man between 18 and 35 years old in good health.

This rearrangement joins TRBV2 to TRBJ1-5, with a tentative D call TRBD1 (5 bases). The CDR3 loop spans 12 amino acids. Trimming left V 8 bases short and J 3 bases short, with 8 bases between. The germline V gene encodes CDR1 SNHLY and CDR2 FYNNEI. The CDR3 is CASGGDNQPQHF. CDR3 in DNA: TGTGCCAGCGGGGGTGACAATCAGCCCCAGCATTTT.

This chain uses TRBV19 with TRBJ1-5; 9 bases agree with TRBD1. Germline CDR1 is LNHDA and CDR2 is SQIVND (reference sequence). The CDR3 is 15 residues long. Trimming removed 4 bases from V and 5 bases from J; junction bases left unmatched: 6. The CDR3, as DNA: TGTGCCAGTAGTACCACAGGGGGCGCCTATCAGCCCCAGCATTTT. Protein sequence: CASSTTGGAYQPQHF.

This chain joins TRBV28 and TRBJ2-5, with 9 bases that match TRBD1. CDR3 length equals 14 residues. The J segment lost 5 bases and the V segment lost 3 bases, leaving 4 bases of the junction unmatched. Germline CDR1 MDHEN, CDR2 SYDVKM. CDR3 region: CASSLDRGGETQYF. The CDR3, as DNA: TGTGCCAGCAGTTTGGACAGGGGCGGCGAGACCCAGTACTTC.

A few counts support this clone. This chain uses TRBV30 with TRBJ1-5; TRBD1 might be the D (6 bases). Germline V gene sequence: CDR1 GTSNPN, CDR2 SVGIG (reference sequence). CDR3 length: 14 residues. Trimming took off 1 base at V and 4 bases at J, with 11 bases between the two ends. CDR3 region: CAWSAWTANQPQHF. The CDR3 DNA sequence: TGTGCCTGGAGTGCGTGGACAGCTAATCAGCCCCAGCATTTT. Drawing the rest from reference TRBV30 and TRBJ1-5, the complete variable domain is SQTIHQWPATLVQPVGSPLSLECTVEGTSNPNLYWYRQAAGRGLQLLFYSVGIGQISSEVPQNLSASRPQDRQFILSSKKLLLSDSGFYLCAWSAWTANQPQHFGDGTRLSIL.

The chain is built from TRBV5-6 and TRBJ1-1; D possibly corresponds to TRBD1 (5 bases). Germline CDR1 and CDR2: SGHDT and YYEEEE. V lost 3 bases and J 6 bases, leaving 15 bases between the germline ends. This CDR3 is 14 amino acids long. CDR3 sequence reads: CASSYPHGAAEAFF. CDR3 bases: TGTGCCAGCAGCTATCCTCACGGGGCCGCTGAAGCTTTCTTT.

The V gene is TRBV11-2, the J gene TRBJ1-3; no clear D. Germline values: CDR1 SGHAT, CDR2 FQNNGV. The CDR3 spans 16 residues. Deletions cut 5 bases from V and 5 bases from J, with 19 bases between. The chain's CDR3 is CASSPQTGKWRNTIYF. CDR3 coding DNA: TGTGCCAGCAGCCCTCAGACGGGGAAATGGAGAAACACCATATATTTT.

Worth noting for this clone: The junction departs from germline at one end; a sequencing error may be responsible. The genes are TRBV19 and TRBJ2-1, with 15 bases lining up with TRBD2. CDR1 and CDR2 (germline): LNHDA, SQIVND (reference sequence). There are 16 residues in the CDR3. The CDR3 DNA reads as TGTGCCAGTAGAATAGGACTAGCGGGAGGGCCCGGTGAGCAGTTCTTC. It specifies CASRIGLAGGPGEQFF.

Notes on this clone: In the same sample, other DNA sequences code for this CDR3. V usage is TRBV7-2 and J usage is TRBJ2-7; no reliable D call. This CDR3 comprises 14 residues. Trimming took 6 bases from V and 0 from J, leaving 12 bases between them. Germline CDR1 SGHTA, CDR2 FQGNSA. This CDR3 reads CASSFLGGSYEQYF. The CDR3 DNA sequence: TGTGCCAGCAGTTTTTTGGGTGGCTCCTACGAGCAGTACTTC. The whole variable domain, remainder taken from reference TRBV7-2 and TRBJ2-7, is GAGVSQSPSNKVTEKGKDVELRCDPISGHTALYWYRQSLGQGLEFLIYFQGNSAPDKSGLPSDRFSAERTGGSVSTLTIQRTQQEDSAVYLCASSFLGGSYEQYFGPGTRLTVT.

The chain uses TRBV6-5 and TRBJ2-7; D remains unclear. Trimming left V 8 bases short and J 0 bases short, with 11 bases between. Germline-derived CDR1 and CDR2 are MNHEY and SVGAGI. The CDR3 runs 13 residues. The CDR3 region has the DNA TGTGCCAGCTCGAGACGGAGCTCCTACGAGCAGTACTTC. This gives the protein CASSRRSSYEQYF.

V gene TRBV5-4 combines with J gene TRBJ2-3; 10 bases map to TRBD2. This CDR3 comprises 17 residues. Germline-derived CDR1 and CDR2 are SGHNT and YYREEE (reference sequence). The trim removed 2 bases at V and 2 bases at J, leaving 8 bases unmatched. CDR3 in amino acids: CASSLWLAGVVTDTQYF. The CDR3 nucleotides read TGTGCCAGCAGCTTATGGCTAGCGGGAGTTGTCACAGATACGCAGTATTTT. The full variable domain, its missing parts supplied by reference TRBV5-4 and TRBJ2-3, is ETGVTQSPTHLIKTRGQQVTLRCSSQSGHNTVSWYQQALGQGPQFIFQYYREEENGRGNFPPRFSGLQFPNYSSELNVNALELDDSALYLCASSLWLAGVVTDTQYFGPGTRLTVL.

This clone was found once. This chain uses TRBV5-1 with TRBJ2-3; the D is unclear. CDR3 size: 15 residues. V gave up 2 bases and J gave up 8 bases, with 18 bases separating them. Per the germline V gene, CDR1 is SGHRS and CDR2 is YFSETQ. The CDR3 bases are TGCGCCAGCAGCTTTCCGACCGGAGATTCTGGTACGCAGTATTTT. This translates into CASSFPTGDSGTQYF.

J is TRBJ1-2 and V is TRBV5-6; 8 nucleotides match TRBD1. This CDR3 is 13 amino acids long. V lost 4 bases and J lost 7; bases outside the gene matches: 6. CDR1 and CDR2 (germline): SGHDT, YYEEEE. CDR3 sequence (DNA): TGTGCCAGCAGCCCGGACAGGGCCGGTGGCTACACCTTC. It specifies CASSPDRAGGYTF. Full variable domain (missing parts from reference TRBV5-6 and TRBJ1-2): DAGVTQSPTHLIKTRGQQVTLRCSPKSGHDTVSWYQQALGQGPQFIFQYYEEEERQRGNFPDRFSGHQFPNYSSELNVNALLLGDSALYLCASSPDRAGGYTFGSGTRLTVV.

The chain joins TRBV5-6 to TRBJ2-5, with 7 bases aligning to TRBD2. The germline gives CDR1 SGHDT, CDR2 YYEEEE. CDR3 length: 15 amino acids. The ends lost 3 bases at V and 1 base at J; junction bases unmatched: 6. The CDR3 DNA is TGTGCCAGCAGCTCAACACGGGAGGCCCAAGAGACCCAGTACTTC. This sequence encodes CASSSTREAQETQYF.

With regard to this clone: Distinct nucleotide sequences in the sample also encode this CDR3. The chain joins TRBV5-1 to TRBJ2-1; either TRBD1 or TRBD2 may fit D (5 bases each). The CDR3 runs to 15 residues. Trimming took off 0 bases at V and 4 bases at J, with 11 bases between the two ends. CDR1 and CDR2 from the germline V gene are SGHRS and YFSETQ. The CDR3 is CASSLEGSSYNEQFF. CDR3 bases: TGCGCCAGCAGCTTGGAGGGGAGTTCTTACAATGAGCAGTTCTTC.

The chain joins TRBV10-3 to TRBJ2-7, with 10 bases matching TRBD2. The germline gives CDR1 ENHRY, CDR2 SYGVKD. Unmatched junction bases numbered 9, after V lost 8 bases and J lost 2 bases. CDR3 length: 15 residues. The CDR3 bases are TGTGCCATCGTAAAACCGGGACTAGCGACCTACGAGCAGTACTTC. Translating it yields CAIVKPGLATYEQYF.

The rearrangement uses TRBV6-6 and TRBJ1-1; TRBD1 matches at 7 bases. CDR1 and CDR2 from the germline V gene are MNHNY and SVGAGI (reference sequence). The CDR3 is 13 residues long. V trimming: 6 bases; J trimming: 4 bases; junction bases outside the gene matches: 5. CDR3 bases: TGTGCCAGCAGAATCCGGGACAGCACTGAAGCTTTCTTT. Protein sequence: CASRIRDSTEAFF.

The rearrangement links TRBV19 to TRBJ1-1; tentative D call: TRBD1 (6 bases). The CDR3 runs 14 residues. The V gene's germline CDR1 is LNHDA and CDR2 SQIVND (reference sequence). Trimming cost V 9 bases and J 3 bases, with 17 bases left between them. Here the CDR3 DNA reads TGTGCCAGCCAGGGGATCGGTGGGGACACTGAAGCTTTCTTT. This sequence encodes CASQGIGGDTEAFF.

CDR3 residues: CASSWEHLPQETQYF. DNA for the CDR3: TGTGCCAGCAGCTGGGAACACCTCCCCCAAGAGACCCAGTACTTC. The chain is built from TRBV6-6 and TRBJ2-5; D call uncertain. Germline V gene lookup returns CDR1 MNHNY and CDR2 SVGAGI (reference sequence). The V and J ends lost 6 bases and 1 base respectively, with 15 bases between them. This CDR3 is 15 amino acids long.

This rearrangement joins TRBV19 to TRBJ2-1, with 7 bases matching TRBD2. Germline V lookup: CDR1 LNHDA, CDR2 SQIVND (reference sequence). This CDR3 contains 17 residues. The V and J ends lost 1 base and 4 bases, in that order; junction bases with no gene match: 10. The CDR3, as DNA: TGTGCCAGTAGTATAGCCGGGAGGCCTGACTCATACAATGAGCAGTTCTTC. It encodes CASSIAGRPDSYNEQFF.

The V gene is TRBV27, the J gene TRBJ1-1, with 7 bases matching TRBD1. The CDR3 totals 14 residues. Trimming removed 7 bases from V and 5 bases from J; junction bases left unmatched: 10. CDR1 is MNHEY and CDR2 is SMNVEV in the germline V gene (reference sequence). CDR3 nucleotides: TGTGCCAGCAAACTACAGGGGTTGGGGACTGAAGCTTTCTTT. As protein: CASKLQGLGTEAFF.

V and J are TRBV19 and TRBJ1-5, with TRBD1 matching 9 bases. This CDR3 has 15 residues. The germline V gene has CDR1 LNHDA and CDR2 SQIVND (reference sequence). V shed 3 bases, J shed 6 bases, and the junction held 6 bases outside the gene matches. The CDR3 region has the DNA TGTGCCAGTAGTATGAATGGACAGGGGAGTCAGCCCCAGCATTTT. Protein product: CASSMNGQGSQPQHF.

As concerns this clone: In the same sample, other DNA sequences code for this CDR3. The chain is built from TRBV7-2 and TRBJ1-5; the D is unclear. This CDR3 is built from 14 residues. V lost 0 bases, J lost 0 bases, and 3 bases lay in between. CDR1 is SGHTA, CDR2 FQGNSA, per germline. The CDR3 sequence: CASSLAHSNQPQHF. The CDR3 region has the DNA TGTGCCAGCAGCTTAGCCCATAGCAATCAGCCCCAGCATTTT.

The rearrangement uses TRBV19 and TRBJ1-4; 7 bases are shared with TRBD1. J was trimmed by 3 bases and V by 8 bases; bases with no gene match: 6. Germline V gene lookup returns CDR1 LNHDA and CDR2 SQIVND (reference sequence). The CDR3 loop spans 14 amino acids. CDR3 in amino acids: CASSPGQPNEKLFF. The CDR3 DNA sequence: TGTGCCAGTTCCCCGGGACAGCCTAATGAAAAACTGTTTTTT.

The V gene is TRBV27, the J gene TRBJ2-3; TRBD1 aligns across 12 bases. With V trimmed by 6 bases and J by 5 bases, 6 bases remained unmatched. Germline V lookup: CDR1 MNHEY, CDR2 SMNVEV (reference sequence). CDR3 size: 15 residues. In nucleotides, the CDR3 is TGTGCCAGCAGACCGGGACAGGGGGCCTTAGATACGCAGTATTTT. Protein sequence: CASRPGQGALDTQYF.

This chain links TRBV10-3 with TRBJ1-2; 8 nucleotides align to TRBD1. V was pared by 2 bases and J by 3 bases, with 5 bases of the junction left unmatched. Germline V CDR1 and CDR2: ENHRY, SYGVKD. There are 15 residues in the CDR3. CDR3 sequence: CAISEGAGGYYGYTF. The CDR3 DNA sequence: TGTGCCATCAGTGAGGGGGCAGGGGGCTACTATGGCTACACCTTC.

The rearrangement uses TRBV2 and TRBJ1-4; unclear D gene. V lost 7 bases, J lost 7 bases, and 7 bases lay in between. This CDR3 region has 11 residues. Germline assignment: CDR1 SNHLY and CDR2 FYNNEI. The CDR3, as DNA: TGTGCCAGCAATAAAGGTGAAAAACTGTTTTTT. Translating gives CASNKGEKLFF. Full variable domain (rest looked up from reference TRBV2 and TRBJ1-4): EPEVTQTPSHQVTQMGQEVILRCVPISNHLYFYWYRQILGQKVEFLVSFYNNEISEKSEIFDDQFSVERPDGSNFTLKIRSTKLEDSAMYFCASNKGEKLFFGSGTQLSVL.

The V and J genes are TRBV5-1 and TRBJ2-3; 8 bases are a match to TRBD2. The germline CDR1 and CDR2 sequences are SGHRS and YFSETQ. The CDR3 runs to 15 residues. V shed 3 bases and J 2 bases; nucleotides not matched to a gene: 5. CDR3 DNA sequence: TGCGCCAGCAGCTCCGGGGGGGTTAACACAGATACGCAGTATTTT. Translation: CASSSGGVNTDTQYF.

The CDR3 DNA is TGTGCCAGCAGCACCTCACAGGGCCGGGCCACTGAAGCTTTCTTT. It translates to CASSTSQGRATEAFF. This rearrangement joins TRBV7-2 to TRBJ1-1, with D perhaps TRBD1 (6 bases). With 5 bases removed from V and 4 bases from J, the gap between germline ends came to 17 bases. Germline values: CDR1 SGHTA, CDR2 FQGNSA. The CDR3 loop spans 15 amino acids.

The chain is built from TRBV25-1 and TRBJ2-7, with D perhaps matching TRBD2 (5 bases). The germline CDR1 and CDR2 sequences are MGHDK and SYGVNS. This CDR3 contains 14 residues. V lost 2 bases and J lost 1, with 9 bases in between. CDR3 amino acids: CASSELGLSYEQYF. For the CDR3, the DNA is TGTGCCAGCAGTGAACTCGGACTTTCCTACGAGCAGTACTTC.